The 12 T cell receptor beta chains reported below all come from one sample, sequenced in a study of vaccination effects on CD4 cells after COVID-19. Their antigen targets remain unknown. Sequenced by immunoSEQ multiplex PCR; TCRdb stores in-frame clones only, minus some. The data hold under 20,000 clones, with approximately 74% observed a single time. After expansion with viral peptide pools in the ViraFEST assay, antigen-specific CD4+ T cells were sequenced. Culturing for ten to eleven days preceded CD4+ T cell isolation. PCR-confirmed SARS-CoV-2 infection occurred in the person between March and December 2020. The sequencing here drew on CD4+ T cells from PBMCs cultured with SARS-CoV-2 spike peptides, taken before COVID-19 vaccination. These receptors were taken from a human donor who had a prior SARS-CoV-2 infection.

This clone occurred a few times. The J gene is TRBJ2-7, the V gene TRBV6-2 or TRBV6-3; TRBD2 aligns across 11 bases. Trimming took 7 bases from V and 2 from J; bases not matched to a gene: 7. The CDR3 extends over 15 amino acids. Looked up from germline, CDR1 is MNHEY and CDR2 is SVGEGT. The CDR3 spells CASTPGLAAPYEQYF. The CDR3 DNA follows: TGTGCCAGCACCCCGGGACTAGCGGCACCCTACGAGCAGTACTTC.

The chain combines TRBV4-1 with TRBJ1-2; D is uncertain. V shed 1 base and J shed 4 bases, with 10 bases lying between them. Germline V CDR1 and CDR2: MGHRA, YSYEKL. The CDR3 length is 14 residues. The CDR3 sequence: CASSQAHSIYGYTF. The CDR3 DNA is TGCGCCAGCAGCCAAGCGCACAGTATCTATGGCTACACCTTC.

CDR3 bases: TGCGCCAGCAGCCAAGAGGAAGGAGGTAACCAGCCCCAGCATTTT. Encoded protein: CASSQEEGGNQPQHF. V and J are TRBV4-3 and TRBJ1-5; no definite D call. CDR1 is LGHNA, CDR2 YSLEER, per germline. CDR3 length: 15 amino acids. The V end was cut by 0 bases, the J end by 7 bases, with 13 bases between.

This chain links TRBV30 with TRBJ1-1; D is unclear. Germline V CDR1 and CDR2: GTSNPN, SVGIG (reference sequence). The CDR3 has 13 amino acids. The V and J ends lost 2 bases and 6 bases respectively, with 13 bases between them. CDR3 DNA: TGTGCCTGGAGTTCAAACCATTTGGCTGAAGCTTTCTTT. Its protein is CAWSSNHLAEAFF.

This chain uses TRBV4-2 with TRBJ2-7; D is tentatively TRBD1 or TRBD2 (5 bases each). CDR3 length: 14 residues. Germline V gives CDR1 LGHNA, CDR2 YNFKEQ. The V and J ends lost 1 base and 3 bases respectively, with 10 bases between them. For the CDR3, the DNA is TGTGCCAGCAGCCAAGGGGGGAAGGGCTACGAGCAGTACTTC. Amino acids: CASSQGGKGYEQYF.

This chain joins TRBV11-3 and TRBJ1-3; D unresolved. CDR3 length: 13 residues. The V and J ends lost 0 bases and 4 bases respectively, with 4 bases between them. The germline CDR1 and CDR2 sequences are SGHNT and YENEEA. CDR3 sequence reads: CASSLDPGNTIYF. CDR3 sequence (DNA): TGTGCCAGCAGCTTAGATCCGGGAAACACCATATATTTT.

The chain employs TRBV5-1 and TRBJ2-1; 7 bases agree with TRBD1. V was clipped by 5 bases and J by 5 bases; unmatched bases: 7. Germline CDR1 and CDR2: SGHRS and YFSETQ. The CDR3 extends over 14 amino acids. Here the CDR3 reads CASRRDSQNNEQFF. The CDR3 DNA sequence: TGCGCCAGCAGACGGGACAGCCAAAACAATGAGCAGTTCTTC. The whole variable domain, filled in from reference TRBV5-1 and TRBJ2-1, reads KAGVTQTPRYLIKTRGQQVTLSCSPISGHRSVSWYQQTPGQGLQFLFEYFSETQRNKGNFPGRFSGRQFSNSRSEMNVSTLELGDSALYLCASRRDSQNNEQFFGPGTRLTVL.

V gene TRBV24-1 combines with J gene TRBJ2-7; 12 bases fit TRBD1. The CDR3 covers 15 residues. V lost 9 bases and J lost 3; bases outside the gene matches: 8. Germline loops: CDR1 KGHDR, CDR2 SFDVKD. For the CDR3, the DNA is TGTGCCACCGCAGCCCGGGACAGGGGGCTCTACGAGCAGTACTTC. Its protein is CATAARDRGLYEQYF.

CDR3 region: CASRPGGGAGTDTQYF. The CDR3 DNA reads TGTGCCAGCCGGCCCGGAGGTGGGGCCGGCACAGATACGCAGTATTTT. This chain uses TRBV5-4 with TRBJ2-3; D is perhaps TRBD1 or TRBD2 (5 bases each). The CDR3 totals 16 residues. Trimming cost V 7 bases and J 1 base, with 19 bases left between them. Germline values: CDR1 SGHNT, CDR2 YYREEE (reference sequence). Full variable domain (rest looked up from reference TRBV5-4 and TRBJ2-3): ETGVTQSPTHLIKTRGQQVTLRCSSQSGHNTVSWYQQALGQGPQFIFQYYREEENGRGNFPPRFSGLQFPNYSSELNVNALELDDSALYLCASRPGGGAGTDTQYFGPGTRLTVL.

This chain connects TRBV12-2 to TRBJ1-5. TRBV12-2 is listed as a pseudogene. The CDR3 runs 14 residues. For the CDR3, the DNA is TGTGCAAGTCGCCGGTTCCTTAGCAATCAGCCCCAGCATTTT. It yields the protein CASRRFLSNQPQHF.

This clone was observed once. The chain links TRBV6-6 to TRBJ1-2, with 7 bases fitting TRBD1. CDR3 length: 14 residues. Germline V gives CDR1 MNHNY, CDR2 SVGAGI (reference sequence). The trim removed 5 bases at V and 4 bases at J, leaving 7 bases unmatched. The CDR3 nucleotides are TGTGCCAGCAGTACTACTCAGGGGGGCTATGGCTACACCTTC. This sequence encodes CASSTTQGGYGYTF.

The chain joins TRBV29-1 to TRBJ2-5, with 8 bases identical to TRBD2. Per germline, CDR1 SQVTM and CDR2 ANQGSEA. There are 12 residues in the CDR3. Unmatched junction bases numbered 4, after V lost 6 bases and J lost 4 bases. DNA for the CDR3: TGCAGCGTCGTTGGACTAGCAGAGACCCAGTACTTC. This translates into CSVVGLAETQYF. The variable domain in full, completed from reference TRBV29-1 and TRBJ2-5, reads SAVISQKPSRDICQRGTSLTIQCQVDSQVTMMFWYRQQPGQSLTLIATANQGSEATYESGFVIDKFPISRPNLTFSTLTVSNMSPEDSSIYLCSVVGLAETQYFGPGTRLLVL.